The TCR beta chain described here comes from a study of cytomegalovirus exposure and HLA in healthy donors. Study-wide points: There was a cluster of highly shared sequence variants that was likely a sequencing artifact.

Comments on this clone: Its antigen is not identified.

The CDR3 extends over 14 amino acids. With 5 bases removed from V and 6 bases from J, the gap between germline ends came to 14 bases. The germline V gene has CDR1 MNHNS and CDR2 SASEGT. Donors sampled were nominally healthy, though unrecorded immune exposures were likely. Primers included in the PCR were 60 Vbeta and 13 Jbeta primers. Clones were read by immunoSEQ multiplex PCR, and TCRdb kept only the in-frame ones, dropping some. The data contain 100,000 or so clones, approximately 82% of them singletons. This sequence originates from a young woman in good health and CMV-seronegative. The sample comprised PBMCs. The rearrangement joins TRBV6-1 to TRBJ2-1; no definite D call. The CDR3 is CASSPSAPPNEQFF. CDR3 DNA: TGTGCCAGCAGTCCCAGTGCTCCTCCCAATGAGCAGTTCTTC.